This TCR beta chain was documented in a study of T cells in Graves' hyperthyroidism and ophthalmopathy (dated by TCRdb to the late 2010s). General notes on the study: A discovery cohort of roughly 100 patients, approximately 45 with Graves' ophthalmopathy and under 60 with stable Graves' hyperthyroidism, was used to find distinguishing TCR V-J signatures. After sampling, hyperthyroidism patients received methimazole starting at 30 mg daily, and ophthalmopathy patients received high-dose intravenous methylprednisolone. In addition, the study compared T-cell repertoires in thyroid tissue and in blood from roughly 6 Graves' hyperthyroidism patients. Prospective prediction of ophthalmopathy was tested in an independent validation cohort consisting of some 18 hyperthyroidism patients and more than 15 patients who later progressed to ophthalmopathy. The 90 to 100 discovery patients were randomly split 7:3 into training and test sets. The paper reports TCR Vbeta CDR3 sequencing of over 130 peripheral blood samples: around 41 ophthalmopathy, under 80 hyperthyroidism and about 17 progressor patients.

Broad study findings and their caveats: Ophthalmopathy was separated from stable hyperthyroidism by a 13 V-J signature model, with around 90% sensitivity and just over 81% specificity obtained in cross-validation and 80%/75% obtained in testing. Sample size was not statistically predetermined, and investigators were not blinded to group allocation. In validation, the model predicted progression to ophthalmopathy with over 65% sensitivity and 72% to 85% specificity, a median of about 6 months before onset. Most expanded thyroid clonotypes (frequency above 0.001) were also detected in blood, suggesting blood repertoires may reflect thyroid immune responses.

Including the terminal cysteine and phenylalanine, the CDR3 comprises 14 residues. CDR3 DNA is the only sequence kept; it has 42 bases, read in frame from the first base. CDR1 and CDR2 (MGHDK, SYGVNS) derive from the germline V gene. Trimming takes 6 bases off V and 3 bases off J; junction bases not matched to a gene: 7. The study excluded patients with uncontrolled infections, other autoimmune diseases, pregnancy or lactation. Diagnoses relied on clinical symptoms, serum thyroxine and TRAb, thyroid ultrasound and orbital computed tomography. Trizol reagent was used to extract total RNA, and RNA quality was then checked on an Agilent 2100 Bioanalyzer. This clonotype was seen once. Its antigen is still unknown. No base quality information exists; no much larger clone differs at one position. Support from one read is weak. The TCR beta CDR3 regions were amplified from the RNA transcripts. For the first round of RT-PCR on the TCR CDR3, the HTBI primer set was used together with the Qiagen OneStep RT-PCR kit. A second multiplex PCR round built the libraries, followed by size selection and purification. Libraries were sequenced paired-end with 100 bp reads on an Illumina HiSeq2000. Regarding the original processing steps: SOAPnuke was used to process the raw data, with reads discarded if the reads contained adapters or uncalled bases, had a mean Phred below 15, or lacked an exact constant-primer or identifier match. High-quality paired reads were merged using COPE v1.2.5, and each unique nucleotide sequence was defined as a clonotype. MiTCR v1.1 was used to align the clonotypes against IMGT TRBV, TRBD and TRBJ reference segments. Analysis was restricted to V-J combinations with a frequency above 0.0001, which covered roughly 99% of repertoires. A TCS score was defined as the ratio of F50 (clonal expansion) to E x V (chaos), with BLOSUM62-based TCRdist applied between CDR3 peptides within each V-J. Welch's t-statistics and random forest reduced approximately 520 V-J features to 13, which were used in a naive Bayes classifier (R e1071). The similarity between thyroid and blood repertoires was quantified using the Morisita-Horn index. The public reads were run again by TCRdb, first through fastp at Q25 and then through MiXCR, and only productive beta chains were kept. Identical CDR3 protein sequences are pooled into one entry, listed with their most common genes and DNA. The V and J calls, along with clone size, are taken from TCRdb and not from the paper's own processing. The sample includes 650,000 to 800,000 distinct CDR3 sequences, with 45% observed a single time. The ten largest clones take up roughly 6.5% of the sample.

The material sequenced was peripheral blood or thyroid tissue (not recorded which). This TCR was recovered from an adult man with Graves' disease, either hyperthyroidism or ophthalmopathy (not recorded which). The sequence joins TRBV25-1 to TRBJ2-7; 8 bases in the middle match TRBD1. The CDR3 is CASSRDRRNYEQYF. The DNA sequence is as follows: TGTGCCAGCAGCCGGGACAGGCGGAACTACGAGCAGTACTTC.